This T cell receptor (beta chain) was recovered during a study of T cells in Graves' hyperthyroidism and ophthalmopathy. The germline CDR1 and CDR2 sequences are MGHDK and SYGVNS. V was trimmed by 8 bases and J by 10 bases, leaving 18 bases between them. This CDR3 comprises 14 residues. The investigators amplified TCR beta CDR3 regions from RNA transcripts. When the TCR CDR3 underwent first-round RT-PCR, the HTBI primer set was used. TCRdb fed the multiplex PCR reads into MiXCR, producing one record per CDR3 protein. The sample carries hundreds of thousands of distinct CDR3 sequences, approximately 40% recorded once.

The J gene is TRBJ1-6, the V gene TRBV25-1; TRBD1 might be the D (5 bases). The TCR sequence derives from a man in his late teens or twenties with Graves' hyperthyroidism. The sample taken for sequencing was blood. In DNA form, the CDR3 reads TGTGCCAGCTGGACCGGGACGGAGCGATCACCCCTCCACTTT. Its translation is CASWTGTERSPLHF.